The following is a T cell receptor beta chain sequence with its context. This sample is drawn from a study of blood T cell repertoires in COVID-19. Overall study context: Sources were T cells, B-cell-depleted T cells, or PBMCs; the material itself was cDNA or gDNA.

Using immunoSEQ multiplex PCR, the repertoire was profiled, and TCRdb retains in-frame clones only, with some absent. The table records 100,000 to 150,000 clones, roughly 79% of them present only once. Germline trimming cut 2 bases from V and 5 bases from J; bases unmatched to any gene: 5. The CDR3 length is 16 residues. From germline, CDR1 is SGHVS and CDR2 FQNEAQ. The sequencing sample was made of peripheral blood. The rearrangement joins TRBV7-8 to TRBJ1-6; TRBD1 aligns across 8 bases. The receptor was isolated from a human donor in a cohort sampled during active COVID-19. The CDR3 spells CASSLNADRDNSPLHF. In DNA, the CDR3 is TGTGCCAGCAGCTTAAACGCGGACAGGGATAATTCACCCCTCCACTTT.